These 22 T cell receptor beta chains share one sample of origin, sequenced in a study of T cell responses to AZD1222 COVID-19 vaccine. Sequencing used immunoSEQ multiplex PCR; TCRdb keeps in-frame clones, though not all of them. The sample includes some 160,000 clones, roughly 87% seen only once; the top ten take 0.95% to 1.1%. The source material was peripheral blood, sampled 28 days after the second AZD1222 dose. These receptors originate from an adult who received the AZD1222 COVID-19 vaccine.

The chain couples TRBV6-5 to TRBJ1-2; D gene uncertain. The CDR3 runs to 15 residues. Germline V gene data show CDR1 as MNHEY and CDR2 as SVGAGI. V was shortened by 2 bases and J by 7 bases, with 17 bases between the two germline ends. CDR3 sequence (DNA): TGTGCCAGCAGTTACGCACTCCAGGTCCCCGGTGGCTACACCTTC. Translating it yields CASSYALQVPGGYTF.

CDR3 protein: CSVVLAGRDTQYF. Here the CDR3 DNA reads TGCAGCGTTGTACTAGCGGGGAGGGATACGCAGTATTTT. The chain recombines TRBV29-1 with TRBJ2-3; 10 bases are shared with TRBD2. The germline V gene has CDR1 SQVTM and CDR2 ANQGSEA. The CDR3 has 13 residues. V trimming: 4 bases; J trimming: 6 bases; junction bases outside the gene matches: 4.

This rearrangement joins TRBV2 to TRBJ2-3; the D call may be TRBD1 or TRBD2 (5 bases each). The CDR3 length is 17 residues. Germline assignment: CDR1 SNHLY and CDR2 FYNNEI. V was trimmed by 1 base and J by 4 bases, leaving 18 bases between them. CDR3 sequence reads: CASSEEGRGPQADTQYF. CDR3 nucleotide sequence: TGTGCCAGCAGTGAAGAGGGACGGGGCCCCCAGGCAGATACGCAGTATTTT.

The chain uses TRBV5-6 and TRBJ1-1; a weak D match, TRBD1 (5 bases). Trimming removed 4 bases from V and 4 bases from J, with 14 bases in between. CDR1 and CDR2 (germline): SGHDT, YYEEEE. There are 14 residues in the CDR3. CDR3 in DNA: TGTGCCAGCAGCCTGGGACGGAGGGGCACTGAAGCTTTCTTT. Encoded protein: CASSLGRRGTEAFF.

In this sample, this clone turned up a few times. The chain couples TRBV10-2 to TRBJ1-5, with TRBD1 as a possible D gene (5 bases). Germline loops: CDR1 WSHSY, CDR2 SAAADI. The CDR3 is 19 residues long. V was pared by 1 base and J by 4 bases, with 23 bases between. The CDR3 sequence: CASSEWAGASDAGNQPQHF. CDR3 sequence (DNA): TGCGCCAGCAGTGAGTGGGCCGGGGCCTCAGACGCTGGGAATCAGCCCCAGCATTTT.

The genes are TRBV5-1 and TRBJ2-7; a possible D gene is TRBD1 (6 bases). In germline, CDR1 is SGHRS, CDR2 YFSETQ. Trimming took off 2 bases at V and 0 bases at J, with 9 bases between the two ends. The CDR3 is 14 amino acids. CDR3 DNA sequence: TGCGCCAGCAGCTTAGACAGGTACTCCTACGAGCAGTACTTC. Amino acids: CASSLDRYSYEQYF.

The V gene is TRBV3-1 (or the pseudogene TRBV3-2), the J gene TRBJ1-1; 7 bases are a match to TRBD1. V was clipped by 1 base and J by 9 bases; unmatched bases: 2. This CDR3 region has 12 residues. The germline gives CDR1 LGHDT, CDR2 YNNKEL (reference sequence). The CDR3 sequence: CASSQVGQKAFF. CDR3 DNA: TGTGCCAGCAGCCAAGTGGGACAGAAAGCTTTCTTT.

This clone was picked up one time. The genes are TRBV2 and TRBJ1-5, with 7 bases matching TRBD1. Per the germline V gene, CDR1 is SNHLY and CDR2 is FYNNEI. This CDR3 has 16 residues. V trimming: 9 bases; J trimming: 1 base; junction bases outside the gene matches: 12. The CDR3 loop is CARLREGAMSNQPQHF. The CDR3 bases are TGTGCCAGGTTAAGGGAGGGGGCGATGAGCAATCAGCCCCAGCATTTT.

The J gene is TRBJ1-1, the V gene TRBV5-1; no clear D gene. Trimming pared 0 bases from V and 5 bases from J, leaving 8 bases between. CDR3 size: 13 residues. Germline lookup yields CDR1 SGHRS and CDR2 YFSETQ. CDR3 amino acids: CASSLDGQTEAFF. The CDR3 bases are TGCGCCAGCAGCTTGGATGGGCAAACTGAAGCTTTCTTT.

This clone came up once. J is TRBJ1-1 and V is TRBV11-2; tentative D call: TRBD1 (6 bases). V was shortened by 5 bases and J by 11 bases, with 12 bases between the two germline ends. This CDR3 has 11 residues. Germline loops: CDR1 SGHAT, CDR2 FQNNGV. The CDR3 DNA sequence: TGTGCCAGCAGCCTAGGGACATCGGCTTTCTTT. Translating it yields CASSLGTSAFF.

The chain carries TRBV5-6 and TRBJ2-7; tentatively, D is TRBD1 (6 bases). CDR3 size: 14 residues. The germline V gene has CDR1 SGHDT and CDR2 YYEEEE. Between the trimmed V and J ends, which lost 4 bases and 1 base, there was a span of 12 bases. The CDR3 reads CASSTGIKSYEQYF. The CDR3 DNA reads as TGTGCCAGCAGCACAGGGATCAAGTCCTACGAGCAGTACTTC.

The chain employs TRBV5-1 and TRBJ2-3, with a tentative D call TRBD1 (6 bases). Trimming removed 5 bases from V and 0 bases from J, with 10 bases in between. The germline CDR1 and CDR2 sequences are SGHRS and YFSETQ. The CDR3 is 14 amino acids. The CDR3 protein is CASRDSSSTDTQYF. As DNA, the CDR3 is TGCGCCAGCAGGGACAGTTCTAGCACAGATACGCAGTATTTT.

This clone occurred once. The J gene is TRBJ1-2, the V gene TRBV7-9; 7 bases align to TRBD1. The J segment lost 7 bases and the V segment lost 5 bases, leaving 4 bases of the junction unmatched. CDR3 size: 12 residues. Germline V CDR1 and CDR2: SEHNR, FQNEAQ (reference sequence). CDR3 in amino acids: CASSPRQGGYTF. CDR3 in DNA: TGTGCCAGCAGCCCGAGACAGGGTGGCTACACCTTC.

The rearrangement links TRBV3-1 (or the pseudogene TRBV3-2) to TRBJ2-5; a possible D gene is TRBD1 (6 bases). The germline gives CDR1 LGHDT, CDR2 YNNKEL (reference sequence). The CDR3 has 14 residues. The germline V and J ends were trimmed by 4 bases and 3 bases, with 12 bases remaining between them. CDR3 in amino acids: CASSRGQDKETQYF. The CDR3 DNA reads TGTGCCAGCAGCCGGGGGCAAGACAAAGAGACCCAGTACTTC.

The chain joins TRBV5-1 to TRBJ1-1; D is unclear. This CDR3 has 14 residues. Germline lookup yields CDR1 SGHRS and CDR2 YFSETQ. V gave up 2 bases and J gave up 8 bases, with 16 bases separating them. The chain's CDR3 is CASSLGRLDSEAFF. Here the CDR3 DNA reads TGCGCCAGCAGCTTAGGCAGGTTGGATTCAGAAGCTTTCTTT.

This rearrangement joins TRBV5-6 to TRBJ1-6; D is perhaps TRBD1 (6 bases). The CDR3 totals 14 residues. CDR1 is SGHDT, CDR2 YYEEEE, per germline. Trimming took 4 bases from V and 7 from J, leaving 12 bases between them. The CDR3 sequence is CASSPQGQNSPLHF. The CDR3 bases are TGTGCCAGCAGCCCCCAGGGGCAAAATTCACCCCTCCACTTT.

The V call is TRBV18, the J call TRBJ2-7; 10 positions match TRBD2. Germline V lookup: CDR1 KGHSH, CDR2 LQKENI. The CDR3 runs 15 residues. J was trimmed by 7 bases and V by 1 base; bases with no gene match: 7. The CDR3 coding sequence is TGTGCCAGCTCACCACGAGAAGCGGGGGGGCAGGAGCAGTACTTC. Its translation: CASSPREAGGQEQYF. The full variable domain, completed using reference TRBV18 and TRBJ2-7, is NAGVMQNPRHLVRRRGQEARLRCSPMKGHSHVYWYRQLPEEGLKFMVYLQKENIIDESGMPKERFSAEFPKEGPSILRIQQVVRGDSAAYFCASSPREAGGQEQYFGPGTRLTVT.

The DNA of the CDR3 is TGTGCCAGCTCACCTTCGGGACAGGGGCGCTTCCAGTTCTTC. It is translated as CASSPSGQGRFQFF. The chain combines TRBV18 with TRBJ2-1; TRBD1 matches at 10 bases. Germline CDR1 is KGHSH and CDR2 is LQKENI. CDR3 size: 14 residues. After removal of 3 bases from V and 13 bases from J, the junction contained 9 bases not matched to a gene.

The chain uses TRBV6-5 and TRBJ2-3; D not resolved. V lost 7 bases, J lost 1 base, and 9 bases lay in between. The germline gives CDR1 MNHEY, CDR2 SVGAGI. CDR3 length: 13 residues. CDR3 sequence: CASNRAGTDTQYF. DNA for the CDR3: TGTGCCAGCAACCGGGCAGGCACAGATACGCAGTATTTT.

The J gene is TRBJ2-5, the V gene TRBV7-9; TRBD2 matches 9 bases. CDR1 is SEHNR, CDR2 FQNEAQ, per germline (reference sequence). The CDR3 is 15 residues long. V dropped 5 bases and J dropped 2; count of bases not matched to a gene: 6. The CDR3 bases are TGTGCCAGCAGCAGTAGCGGGGGAGAACAAGAGACCCAGTACTTC. It is translated as CASSSSGGEQETQYF.

CDR3 in amino acids: CASSSKAGYGYTF. The CDR3 DNA follows: TGTGCCAGCAGCTCCAAAGCGGGCTATGGCTACACCTTC. The chain joins TRBV7-2 to TRBJ1-2; D is ambiguous. CDR3 length: 13 residues. Germline values: CDR1 SGHTA, CDR2 FQGNSA. V shed 4 bases and J shed 4 bases, with 10 bases lying between them.

This chain connects TRBV7-7 to TRBJ1-1, with D hard to call. Deletions cut 1 base from V and 1 base from J, with 19 bases between. Germline V gives CDR1 SSHAT, CDR2 FNYEAQ (reference sequence). The CDR3 covers 18 residues. CDR3 loop: CASSLVGVRTTRNTEAFF. The CDR3 nucleotides are TGTGCCAGCAGCTTAGTAGGCGTCAGAACAACCCGGAACACTGAAGCTTTCTTT.